A single sample gave rise to the 11 T cell receptor beta chains below, sequenced in a study of shared clonotypes between healthy human individuals. Using immunoSEQ multiplex PCR, the repertoire was profiled, and TCRdb retains in-frame clones only, with some absent. This sample has about 2.1 million clones; just under 95% occur once, and the top ten carry roughly 1.7%. Naive CD8 populations comprised CD45RO-negative cells positively selected for CCR7, excluding terminally differentiated effector memory CD45RA+ cells. Specimen: naive CD8+ T cells from PBMCs. These receptor sequences come from a man aged 18 to 30 in good health. Some clones in this sample may be carry-over from other donors' samples.

This clone was counted a few times. The chain uses TRBV28 and TRBJ1-2; D unclear. Germline CDR1 is MDHEN and CDR2 is SYDVKM. The CDR3 covers 15 residues. Trimming took off 5 bases at V and 7 bases at J, with 20 bases between the two ends. The CDR3 reads CASSLPRTSGAGYTF. The DNA for the CDR3 is TGTGCCAGCAGTCTCCCGCGGACCTCAGGAGCTGGCTACACCTTC.

Notes on this clone: This sample includes further DNA sequences coding for the same CDR3. V and J are TRBV6-5 and TRBJ1-1; D is uncertain. Between the trimmed V and J ends, which lost 4 bases and 1 base, there was a span of 7 bases. The CDR3 contains 13 residues. Germline assignment: CDR1 MNHEY and CDR2 SVGAGI. CDR3 loop: CASSFGPNTEAFF. CDR3 nucleotides: TGTGCCAGCAGTTTCGGACCGAACACTGAAGCTTTCTTT.

This rearrangement joins TRBV7-2 to TRBJ1-5; TRBD1 might be the D (6 bases). This CDR3 spans 14 amino acids. Per germline, CDR1 SGHTA and CDR2 FQGNSA. Between the trimmed V and J ends, which lost 3 bases and 4 bases, there was a span of 10 bases. The CDR3 loop is CASSLDRTNQPQHF. In DNA, the CDR3 is TGTGCCAGCAGCTTGGACAGAACAAATCAGCCCCAGCATTTT. Full variable domain (missing parts from reference TRBV7-2 and TRBJ1-5): GAGVSQSPSNKVTEKGKDVELRCDPISGHTALYWYRQSLGQGLEFLIYFQGNSAPDKSGLPSDRFSAERTGGSVSTLTIQRTQQEDSAVYLCASSLDRTNQPQHFGDGTRLSIL.

The rearrangement joins TRBV27 to TRBJ2-7, with D unclear. From germline, CDR1 is MNHEY and CDR2 SMNVEV (reference sequence). V lost 3 bases and J lost 5, with 17 bases in between. The CDR3 totals 15 residues. CDR3 in amino acids: CASSLAVTLGHEQYF. In DNA form, the CDR3 reads TGTGCCAGCAGTTTGGCGGTTACCTTAGGGCACGAGCAGTACTTC.

The chain has TRBV10-3 and TRBJ2-2; D is unresolved. The CDR3 is 17 residues long. Per the germline V gene, CDR1 is ENHRY and CDR2 is SYGVKD. V lost 2 bases and J 0 bases, leaving 13 bases between the germline ends. The DNA of the CDR3 is TGTGCCATCAGTGAGCTTCTTGGCAGATCGAACACCGGGGAGCTGTTTTTT. Translation gives CAISELLGRSNTGELFF.

The rearrangement links TRBV20-1 to TRBJ2-7, with 10 positions matching TRBD1. The CDR3 extends over 11 amino acids. The germline gives CDR1 DFQATT, CDR2 SNEGSKA (reference sequence). V dropped 6 bases and J dropped 11; count of bases not matched to a gene: 7. CDR3 bases: TGCAGTGCAATAAGACAGGGGGCAAAGTACTTC. Its protein is CSAIRQGAKYF.

The chain joins TRBV9 to TRBJ2-1, with D possibly called TRBD1 or TRBD2 (5 bases each). Trimming cost V 3 bases and J 3 bases, with 10 bases left between them. The CDR3 covers 14 residues. The V gene's germline CDR1 is SGDLS and CDR2 YYNGEE. The CDR3 region is CASSGGVNYNEQFF. The DNA for the CDR3 is TGTGCCAGCAGCGGAGGGGTCAACTACAATGAGCAGTTCTTC.

This clone has only a few counts. The genes are TRBV19 and TRBJ1-2; 8 bases map to TRBD1. The CDR3 is made up of 15 amino acids. V was pared by 5 bases and J by 8 bases, with 13 bases of the junction left unmatched. The germline V gene has CDR1 LNHDA and CDR2 SQIVND (reference sequence). The CDR3 sequence: CASSVKDRAVDGYTF. The CDR3 nucleotides are TGTGCCAGTAGTGTCAAGGACAGGGCAGTAGACGGCTACACCTTC.

The chain has TRBV9 and TRBJ2-7; D tentatively reads TRBD1 or TRBD2 (5 bases each). The CDR3 spans 17 residues. Per germline, CDR1 SGDLS and CDR2 YYNGEE. The V end lost 3 bases, the J end lost 0 bases, and 19 bases lay between the germline ends. The CDR3 coding sequence is TGTGCCAGCAGCGCGGGTCCGAGGGGTCGGAGCTCCTACGAGCAGTACTTC. It yields the protein CASSAGPRGRSSYEQYF.

V is TRBV6-1 and J is TRBJ2-2; no reliable D call. The germline V and J ends were trimmed by 2 bases and 8 bases, with 12 bases remaining between them. This CDR3 region has 14 residues. The V gene's germline CDR1 is MNHNS and CDR2 SASEGT. CDR3 in amino acids: CASSELDHRGELFF. CDR3 DNA sequence: TGTGCCAGCAGTGAACTCGACCATCGGGGGGAGCTGTTTTTT.

This clone was counted a single time. The chain links TRBV28 to TRBJ1-4; D is unresolved. V gave up 1 base and J gave up 0 bases, with 9 bases separating them. Germline loops: CDR1 MDHEN, CDR2 SYDVKM. The CDR3 length is 16 residues. For the CDR3, the DNA is TGTGCCAGCAGTTTATATGGGAGTGCAACTAATGAAAAACTGTTTTTT. It yields the protein CASSLYGSATNEKLFF. The entire variable domain, with the rest obtained from reference TRBV28 and TRBJ1-4, is as follows: DVKVTQSSRYLVKRTGEKVFLECVQDMDHENMFWYRQDPGLGLRLIYFSYDVKMKEKGDIPEGYSVSREKKERFSLILESASTNQTSMYLCASSLYGSATNEKLFFGSGTQLSVL.